This T cell receptor (beta chain) was captured in a study of blood T cell repertoires in COVID-19. On the study more broadly: Some COVID-19 samples were acute and others convalescent; all came from the United States, Italy and Spain. The analysed material was cDNA or gDNA that came from T cells, B-cell-depleted T cells, or PBMCs.

In the source study's methods: Using reference gene primer amplification, nucleated cell counts were estimated. TCRdb keeps only in-frame clones here, not all; method: immunoSEQ multiplex PCR. From that table come the V and J calls and clone size; the DNA was used to work out D and trimming. The repertoire holds 150,000 to 200,000 clones, less than 80% seen once, with roughly 13% in the top ten. The V segment lost 1 base and the J segment 5 bases; nucleotides outside the gene matches: 1. Germline CDR1 reads SQVTM; CDR2 reads ANQGSEA. This CDR3 spans 14 amino acids. The specimen was peripheral blood. This clonotype was obtained from a man in his fifties or sixties who had recovered from COVID-19. The rearrangement joins TRBV29-1 to TRBJ2-2, with 10 bases identical to TRBD1. The CDR3 region has the DNA TGCAGCGTTGAAGGACAGGGGGCAACCGGGGAGCTGTTTTTT. The encoded protein is CSVEGQGATGELFF.